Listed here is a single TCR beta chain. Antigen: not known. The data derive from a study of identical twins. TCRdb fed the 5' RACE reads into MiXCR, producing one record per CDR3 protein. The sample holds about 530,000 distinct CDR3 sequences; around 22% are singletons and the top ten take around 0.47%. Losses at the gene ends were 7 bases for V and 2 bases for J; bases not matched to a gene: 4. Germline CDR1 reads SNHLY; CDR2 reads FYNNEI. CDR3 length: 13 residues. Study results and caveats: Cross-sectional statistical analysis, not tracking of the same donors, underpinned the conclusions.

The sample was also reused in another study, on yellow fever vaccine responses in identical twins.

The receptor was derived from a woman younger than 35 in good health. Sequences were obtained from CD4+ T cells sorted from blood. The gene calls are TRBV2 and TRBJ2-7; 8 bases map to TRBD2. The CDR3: CASKRGITYEQYV. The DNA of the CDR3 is TGTGCCAGCAAGCGGGGGATCACCTACGAGCAGTACGTC.